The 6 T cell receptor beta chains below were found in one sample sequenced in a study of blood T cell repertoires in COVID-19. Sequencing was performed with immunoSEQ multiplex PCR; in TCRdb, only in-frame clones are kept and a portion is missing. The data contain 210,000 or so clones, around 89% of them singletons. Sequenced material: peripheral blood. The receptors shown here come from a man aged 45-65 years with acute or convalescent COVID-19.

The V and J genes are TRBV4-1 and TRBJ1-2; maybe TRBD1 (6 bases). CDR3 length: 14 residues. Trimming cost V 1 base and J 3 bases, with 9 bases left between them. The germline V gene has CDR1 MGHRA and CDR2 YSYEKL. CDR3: CASSQVDRYYGYTF. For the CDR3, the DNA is TGCGCCAGCAGCCAAGTGGACAGATACTATGGCTACACCTTC.

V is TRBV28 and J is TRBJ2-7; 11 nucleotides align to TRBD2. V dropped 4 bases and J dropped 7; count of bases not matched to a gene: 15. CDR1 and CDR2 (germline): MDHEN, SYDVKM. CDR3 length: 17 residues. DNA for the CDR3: TGTGCCAGCAGTTCCCCGAGTAGCGGGAGGGCCTTGAGAGAGCAGTACTTC. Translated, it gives CASSSPSSGRALREQYF. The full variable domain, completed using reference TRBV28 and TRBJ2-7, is DVKVTQSSRYLVKRTGEKVFLECVQDMDHENMFWYRQDPGLGLRLIYFSYDVKMKEKGDIPEGYSVSREKKERFSLILESASTNQTSMYLCASSSPSSGRALREQYFGPGTRLTVT.

The CDR3 region is CASSLVAGGETQYF. CDR3 coding DNA: TGTGCCAGCAGCTTAGTAGCGGGGGGAGAGACCCAGTACTTC. The chain has TRBV7-2 and TRBJ2-5, with TRBD2 matching 10 bases. The trim removed 1 base at V and 4 bases at J, leaving 0 bases unmatched. The CDR3 length is 14 residues. Germline V lookup: CDR1 SGHTA, CDR2 FQGNSA.

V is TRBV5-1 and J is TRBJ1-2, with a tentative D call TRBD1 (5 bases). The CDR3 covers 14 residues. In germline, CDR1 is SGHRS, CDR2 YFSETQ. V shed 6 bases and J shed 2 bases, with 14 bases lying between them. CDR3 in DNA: TGCGCCAGCAACCCCGGGAGGGACAACTATGGCTACACCTTC. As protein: CASNPGRDNYGYTF.

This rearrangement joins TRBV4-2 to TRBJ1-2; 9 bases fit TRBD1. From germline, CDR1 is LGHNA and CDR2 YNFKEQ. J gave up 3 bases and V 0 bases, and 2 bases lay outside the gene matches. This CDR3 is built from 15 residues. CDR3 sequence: CASSQEGQGDYGYTF. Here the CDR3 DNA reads TGTGCCAGCAGCCAAGAGGGACAGGGTGACTATGGCTACACCTTC.

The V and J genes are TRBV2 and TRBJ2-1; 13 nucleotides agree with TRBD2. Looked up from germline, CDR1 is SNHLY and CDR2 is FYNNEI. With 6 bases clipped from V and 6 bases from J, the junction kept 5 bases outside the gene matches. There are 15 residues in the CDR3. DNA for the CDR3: TGTGCCAGCAGGAAACTAGCGGGAGGGTCCAATGAGCAGTTCTTC. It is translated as CASRKLAGGSNEQFF. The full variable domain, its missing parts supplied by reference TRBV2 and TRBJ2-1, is EPEVTQTPSHQVTQMGQEVILRCVPISNHLYFYWYRQILGQKVEFLVSFYNNEISEKSEIFDDQFSVERPDGSNFTLKIRSTKLEDSAMYFCASRKLAGGSNEQFFGPGTRLTVL.